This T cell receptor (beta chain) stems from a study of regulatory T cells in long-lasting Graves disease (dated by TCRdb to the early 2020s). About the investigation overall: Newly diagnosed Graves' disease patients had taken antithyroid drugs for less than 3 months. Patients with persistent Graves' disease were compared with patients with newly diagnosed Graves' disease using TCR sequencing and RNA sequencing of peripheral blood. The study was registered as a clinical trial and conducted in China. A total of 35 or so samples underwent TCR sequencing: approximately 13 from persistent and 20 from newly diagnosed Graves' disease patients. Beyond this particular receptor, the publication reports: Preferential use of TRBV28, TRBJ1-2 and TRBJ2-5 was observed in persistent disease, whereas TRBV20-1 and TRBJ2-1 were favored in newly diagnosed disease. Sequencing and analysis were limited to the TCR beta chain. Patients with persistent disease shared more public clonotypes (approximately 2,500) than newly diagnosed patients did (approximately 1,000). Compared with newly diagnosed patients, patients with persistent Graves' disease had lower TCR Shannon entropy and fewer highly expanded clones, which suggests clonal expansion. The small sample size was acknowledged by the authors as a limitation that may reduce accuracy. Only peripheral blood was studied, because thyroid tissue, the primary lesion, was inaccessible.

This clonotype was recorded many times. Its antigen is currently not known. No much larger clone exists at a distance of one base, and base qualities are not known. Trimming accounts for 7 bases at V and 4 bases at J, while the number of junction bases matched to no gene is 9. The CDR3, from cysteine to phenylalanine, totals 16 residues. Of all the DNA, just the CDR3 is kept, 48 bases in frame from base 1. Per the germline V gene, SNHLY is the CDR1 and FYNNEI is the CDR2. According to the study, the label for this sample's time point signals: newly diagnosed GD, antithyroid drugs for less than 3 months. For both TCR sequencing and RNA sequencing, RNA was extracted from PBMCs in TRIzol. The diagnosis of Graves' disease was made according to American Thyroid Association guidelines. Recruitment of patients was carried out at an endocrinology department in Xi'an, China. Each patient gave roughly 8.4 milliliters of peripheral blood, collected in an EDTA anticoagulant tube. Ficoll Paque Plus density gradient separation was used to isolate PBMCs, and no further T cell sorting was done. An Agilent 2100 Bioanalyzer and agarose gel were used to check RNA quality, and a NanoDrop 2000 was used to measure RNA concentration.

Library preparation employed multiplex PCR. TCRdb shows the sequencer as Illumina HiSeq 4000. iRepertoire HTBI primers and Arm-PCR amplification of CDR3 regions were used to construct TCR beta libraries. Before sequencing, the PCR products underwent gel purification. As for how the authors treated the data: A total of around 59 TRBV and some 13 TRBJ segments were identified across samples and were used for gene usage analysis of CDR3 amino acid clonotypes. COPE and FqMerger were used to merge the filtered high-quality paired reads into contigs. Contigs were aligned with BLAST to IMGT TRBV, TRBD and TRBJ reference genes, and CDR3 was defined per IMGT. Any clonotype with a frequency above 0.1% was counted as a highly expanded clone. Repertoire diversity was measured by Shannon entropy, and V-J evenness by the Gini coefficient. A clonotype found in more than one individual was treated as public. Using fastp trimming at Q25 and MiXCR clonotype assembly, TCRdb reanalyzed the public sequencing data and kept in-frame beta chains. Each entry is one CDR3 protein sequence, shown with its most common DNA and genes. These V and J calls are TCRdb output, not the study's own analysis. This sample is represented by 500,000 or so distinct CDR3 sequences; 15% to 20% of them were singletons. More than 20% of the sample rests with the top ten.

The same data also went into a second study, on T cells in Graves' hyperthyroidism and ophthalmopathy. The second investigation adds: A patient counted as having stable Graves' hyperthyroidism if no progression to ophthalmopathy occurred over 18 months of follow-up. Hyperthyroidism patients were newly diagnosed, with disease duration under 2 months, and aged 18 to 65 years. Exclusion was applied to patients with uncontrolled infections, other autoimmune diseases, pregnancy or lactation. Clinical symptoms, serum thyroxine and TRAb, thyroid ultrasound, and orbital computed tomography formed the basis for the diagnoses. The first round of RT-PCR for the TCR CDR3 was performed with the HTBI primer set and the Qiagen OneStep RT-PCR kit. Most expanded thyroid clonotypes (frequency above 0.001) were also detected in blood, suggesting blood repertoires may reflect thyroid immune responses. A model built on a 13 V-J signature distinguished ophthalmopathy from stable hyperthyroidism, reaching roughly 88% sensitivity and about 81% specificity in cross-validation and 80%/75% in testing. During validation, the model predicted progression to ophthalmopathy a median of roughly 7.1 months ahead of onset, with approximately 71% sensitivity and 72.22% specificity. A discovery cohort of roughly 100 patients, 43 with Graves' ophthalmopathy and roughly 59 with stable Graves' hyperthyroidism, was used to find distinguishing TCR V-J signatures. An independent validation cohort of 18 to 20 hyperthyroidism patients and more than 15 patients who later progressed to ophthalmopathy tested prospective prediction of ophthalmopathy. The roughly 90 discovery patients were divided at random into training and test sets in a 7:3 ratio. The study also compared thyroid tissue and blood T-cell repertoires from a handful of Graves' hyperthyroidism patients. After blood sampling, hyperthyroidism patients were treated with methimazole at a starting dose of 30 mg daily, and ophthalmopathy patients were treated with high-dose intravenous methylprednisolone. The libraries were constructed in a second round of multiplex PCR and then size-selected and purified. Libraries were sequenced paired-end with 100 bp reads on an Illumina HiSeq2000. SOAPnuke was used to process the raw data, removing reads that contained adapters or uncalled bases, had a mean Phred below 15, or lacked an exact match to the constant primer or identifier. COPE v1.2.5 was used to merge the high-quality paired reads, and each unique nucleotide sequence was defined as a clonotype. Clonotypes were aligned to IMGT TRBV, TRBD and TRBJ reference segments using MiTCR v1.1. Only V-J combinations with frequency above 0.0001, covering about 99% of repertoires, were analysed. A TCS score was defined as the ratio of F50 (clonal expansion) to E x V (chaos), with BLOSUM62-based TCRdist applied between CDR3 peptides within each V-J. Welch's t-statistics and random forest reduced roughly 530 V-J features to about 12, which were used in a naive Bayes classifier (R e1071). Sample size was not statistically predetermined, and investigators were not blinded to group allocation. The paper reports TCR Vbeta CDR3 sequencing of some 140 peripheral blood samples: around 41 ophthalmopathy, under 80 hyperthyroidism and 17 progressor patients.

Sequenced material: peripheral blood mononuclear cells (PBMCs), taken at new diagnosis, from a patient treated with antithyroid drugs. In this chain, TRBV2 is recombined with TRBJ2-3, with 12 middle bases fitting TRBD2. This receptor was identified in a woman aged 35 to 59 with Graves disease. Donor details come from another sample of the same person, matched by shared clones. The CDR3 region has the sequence CASTQLPSGGADTQYF. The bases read TGTGCCAGCACCCAACTCCCTAGCGGGGGGGCAGATACGCAGTATTTT.